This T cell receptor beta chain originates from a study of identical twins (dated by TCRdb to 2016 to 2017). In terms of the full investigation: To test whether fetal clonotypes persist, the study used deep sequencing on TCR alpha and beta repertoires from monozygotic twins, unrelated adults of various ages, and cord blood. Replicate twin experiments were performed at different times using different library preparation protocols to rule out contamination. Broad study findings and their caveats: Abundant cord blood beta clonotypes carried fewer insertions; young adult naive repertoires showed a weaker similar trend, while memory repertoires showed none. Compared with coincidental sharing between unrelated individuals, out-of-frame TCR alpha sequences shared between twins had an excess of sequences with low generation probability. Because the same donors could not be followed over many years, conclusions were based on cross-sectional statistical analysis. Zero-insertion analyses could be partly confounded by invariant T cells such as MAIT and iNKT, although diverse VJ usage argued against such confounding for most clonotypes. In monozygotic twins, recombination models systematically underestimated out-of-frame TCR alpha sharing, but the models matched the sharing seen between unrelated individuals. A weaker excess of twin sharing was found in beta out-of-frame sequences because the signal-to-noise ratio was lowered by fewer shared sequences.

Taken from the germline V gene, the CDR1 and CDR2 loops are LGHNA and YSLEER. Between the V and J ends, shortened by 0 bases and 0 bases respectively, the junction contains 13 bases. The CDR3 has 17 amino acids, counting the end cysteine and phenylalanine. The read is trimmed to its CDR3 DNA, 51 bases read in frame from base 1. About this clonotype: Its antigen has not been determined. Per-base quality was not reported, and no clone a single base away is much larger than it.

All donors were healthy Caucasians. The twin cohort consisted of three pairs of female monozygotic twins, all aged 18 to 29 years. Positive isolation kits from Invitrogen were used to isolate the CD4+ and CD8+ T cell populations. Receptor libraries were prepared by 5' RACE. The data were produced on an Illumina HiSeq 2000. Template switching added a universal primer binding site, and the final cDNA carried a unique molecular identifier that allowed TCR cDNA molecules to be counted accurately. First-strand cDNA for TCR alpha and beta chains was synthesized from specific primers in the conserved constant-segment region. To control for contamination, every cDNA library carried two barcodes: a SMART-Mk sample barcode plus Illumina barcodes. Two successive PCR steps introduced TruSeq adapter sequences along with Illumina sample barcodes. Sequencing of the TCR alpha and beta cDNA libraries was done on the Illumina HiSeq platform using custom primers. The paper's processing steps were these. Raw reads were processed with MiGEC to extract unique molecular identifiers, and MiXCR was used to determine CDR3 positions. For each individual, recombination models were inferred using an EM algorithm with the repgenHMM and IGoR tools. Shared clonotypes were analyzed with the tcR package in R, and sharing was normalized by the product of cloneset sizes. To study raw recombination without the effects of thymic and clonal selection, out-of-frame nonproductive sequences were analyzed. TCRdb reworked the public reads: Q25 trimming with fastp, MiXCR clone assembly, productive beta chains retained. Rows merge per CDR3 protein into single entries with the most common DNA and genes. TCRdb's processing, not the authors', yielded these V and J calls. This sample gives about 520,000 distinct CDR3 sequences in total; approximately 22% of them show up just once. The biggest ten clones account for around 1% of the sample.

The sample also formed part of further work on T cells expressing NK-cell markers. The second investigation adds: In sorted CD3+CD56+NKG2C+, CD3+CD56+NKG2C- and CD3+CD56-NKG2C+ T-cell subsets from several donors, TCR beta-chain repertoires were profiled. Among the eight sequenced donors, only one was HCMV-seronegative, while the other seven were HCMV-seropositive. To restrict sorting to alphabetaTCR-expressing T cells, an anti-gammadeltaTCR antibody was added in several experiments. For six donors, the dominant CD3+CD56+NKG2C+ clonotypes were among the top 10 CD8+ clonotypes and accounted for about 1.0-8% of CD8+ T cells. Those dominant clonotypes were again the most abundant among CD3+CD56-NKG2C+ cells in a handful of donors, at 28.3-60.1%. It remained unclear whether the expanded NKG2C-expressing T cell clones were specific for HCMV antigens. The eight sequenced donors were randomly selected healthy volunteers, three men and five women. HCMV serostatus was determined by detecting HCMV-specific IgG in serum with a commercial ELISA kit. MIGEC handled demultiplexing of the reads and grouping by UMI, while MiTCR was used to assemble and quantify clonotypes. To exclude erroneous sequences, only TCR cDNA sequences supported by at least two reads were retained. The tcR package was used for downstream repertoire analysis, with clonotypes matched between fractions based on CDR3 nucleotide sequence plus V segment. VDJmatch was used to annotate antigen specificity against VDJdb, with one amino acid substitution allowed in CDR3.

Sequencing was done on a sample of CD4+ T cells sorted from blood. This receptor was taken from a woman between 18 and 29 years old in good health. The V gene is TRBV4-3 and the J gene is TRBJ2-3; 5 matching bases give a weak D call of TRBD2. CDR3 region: CASSQESYGVSTDTQYF. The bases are TGCGCCAGCAGCCAAGAAAGTTACGGGGTCAGCACAGATACGCAGTATTTT.